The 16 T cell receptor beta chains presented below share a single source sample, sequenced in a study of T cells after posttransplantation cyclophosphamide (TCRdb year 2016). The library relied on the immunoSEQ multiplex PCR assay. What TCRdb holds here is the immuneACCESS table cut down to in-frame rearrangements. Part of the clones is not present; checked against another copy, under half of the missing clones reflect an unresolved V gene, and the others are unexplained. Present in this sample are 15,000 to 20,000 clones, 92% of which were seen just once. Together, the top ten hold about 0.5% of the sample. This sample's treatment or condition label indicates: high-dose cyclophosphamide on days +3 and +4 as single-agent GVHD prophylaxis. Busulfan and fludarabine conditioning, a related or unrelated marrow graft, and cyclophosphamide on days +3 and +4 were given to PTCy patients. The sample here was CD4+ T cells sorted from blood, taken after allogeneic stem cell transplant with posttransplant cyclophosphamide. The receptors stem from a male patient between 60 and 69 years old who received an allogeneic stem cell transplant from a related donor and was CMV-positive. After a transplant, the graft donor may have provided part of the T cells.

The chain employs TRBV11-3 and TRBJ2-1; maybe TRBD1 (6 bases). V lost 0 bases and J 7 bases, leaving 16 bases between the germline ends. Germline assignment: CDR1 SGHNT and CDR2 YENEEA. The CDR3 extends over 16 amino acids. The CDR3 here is CASSLEGALGLNEQFF. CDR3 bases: TGTGCCAGCAGCTTAGAGGGGGCGCTGGGTTTGAATGAGCAGTTCTTC.

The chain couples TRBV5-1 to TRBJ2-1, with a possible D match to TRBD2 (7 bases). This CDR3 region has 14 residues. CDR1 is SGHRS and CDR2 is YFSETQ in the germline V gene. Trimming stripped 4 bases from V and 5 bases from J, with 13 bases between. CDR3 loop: CASSKEGGDNEQFF. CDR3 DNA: TGCGCCAGCAGCAAGGAGGGGGGGGACAATGAGCAGTTCTTC.

The CDR3 spells CASSPPAQAKETQYF. The CDR3, as DNA: TGTGCCAGCTCACCCCCGGCCCAAGCGAAAGAGACCCAGTACTTC. The chain uses TRBV18 and TRBJ2-5; D gene ambiguous. The CDR3 covers 15 residues. In germline, CDR1 is KGHSH, CDR2 LQKENI. The V gene lost 3 bases and the J gene lost 3 bases, with 14 bases spanning the gap. The variable domain in full, completed from reference TRBV18 and TRBJ2-5, reads NAGVMQNPRHLVRRRGQEARLRCSPMKGHSHVYWYRQLPEEGLKFMVYLQKENIIDESGMPKERFSAEFPKEGPSILRIQQVVRGDSAAYFCASSPPAQAKETQYFGPGTRLLVL.

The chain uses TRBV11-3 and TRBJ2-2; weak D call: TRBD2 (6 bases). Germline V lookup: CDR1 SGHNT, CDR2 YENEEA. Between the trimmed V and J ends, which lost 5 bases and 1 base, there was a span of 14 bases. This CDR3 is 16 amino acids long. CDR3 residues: CASSPGGMGNTGELFF. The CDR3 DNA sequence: TGTGCCAGCAGCCCCGGGGGAATGGGGAACACCGGGGAGCTGTTTTTT.

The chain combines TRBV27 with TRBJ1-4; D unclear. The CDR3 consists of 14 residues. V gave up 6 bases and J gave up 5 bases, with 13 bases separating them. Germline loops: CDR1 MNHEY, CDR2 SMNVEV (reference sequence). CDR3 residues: CASRISLANEKLFF. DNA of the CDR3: TGTGCCAGCAGAATCTCGCTAGCGAATGAAAAACTGTTTTTT.

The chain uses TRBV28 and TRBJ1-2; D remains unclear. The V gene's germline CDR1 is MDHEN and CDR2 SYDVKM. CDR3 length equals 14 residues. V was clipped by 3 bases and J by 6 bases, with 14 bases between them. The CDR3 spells CASSFRSRRDGYTF. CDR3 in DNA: TGTGCCAGCAGTTTTCGGTCCCGACGGGATGGCTACACCTTC.

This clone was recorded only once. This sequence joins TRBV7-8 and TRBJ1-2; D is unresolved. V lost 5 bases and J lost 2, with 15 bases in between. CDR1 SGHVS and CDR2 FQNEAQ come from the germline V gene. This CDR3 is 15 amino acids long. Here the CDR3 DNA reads TGTGCCAGCAGCCCCTGGCGGGTCCGAAACTATGGCTACACCTTC. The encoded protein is CASSPWRVRNYGYTF.

The CDR3 loop reads CASSLTGATNEKLFF. In nucleotides, the CDR3 is TGTGCCAGCAGTTTGACAGGGGCAACTAATGAAAAACTGTTTTTT. The chain uses TRBV6-5 and TRBJ1-4; 8 bases fit TRBD1. The CDR3 loop spans 15 amino acids. Germline V gene sequence: CDR1 MNHEY, CDR2 SVGAGI. The trim removed 4 bases at V and 0 bases at J, leaving 1 base unmatched.

The CDR3 DNA reads TGTGCCAGCAGTGGCTTACAGGGGGCTAACTATGGCTACACCTTC. Its protein is CASSGLQGANYGYTF. V gene TRBV2 combines with J gene TRBJ1-2; 8 nucleotides agree with TRBD1. J was trimmed by 0 bases and V by 4 bases; bases with no gene match: 4. Per the germline V gene, CDR1 is SNHLY and CDR2 is FYNNEI. This CDR3 has 15 residues.

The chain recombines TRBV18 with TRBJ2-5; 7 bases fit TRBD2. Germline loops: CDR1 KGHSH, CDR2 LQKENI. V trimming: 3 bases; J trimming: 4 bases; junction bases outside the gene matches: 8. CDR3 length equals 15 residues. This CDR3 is CASSPLAAGTETQYF. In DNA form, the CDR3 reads TGTGCCAGCTCACCCTTAGCAGCGGGGACAGAGACCCAGTACTTC.

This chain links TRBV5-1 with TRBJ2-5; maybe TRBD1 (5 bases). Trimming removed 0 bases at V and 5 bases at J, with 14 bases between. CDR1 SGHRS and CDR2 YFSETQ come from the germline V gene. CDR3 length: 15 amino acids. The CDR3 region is CASSLGGGPGETQYF. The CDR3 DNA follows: TGCGCCAGCAGCTTGGGGGGCGGCCCCGGGGAGACCCAGTACTTC.

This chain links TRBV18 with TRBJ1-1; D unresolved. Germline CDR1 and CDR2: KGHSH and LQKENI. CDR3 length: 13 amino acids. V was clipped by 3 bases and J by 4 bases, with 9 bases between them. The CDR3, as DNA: TGTGCCAGCTCACCTACCAGCGGCACTGAAGCTTTCTTT. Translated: CASSPTSGTEAFF.

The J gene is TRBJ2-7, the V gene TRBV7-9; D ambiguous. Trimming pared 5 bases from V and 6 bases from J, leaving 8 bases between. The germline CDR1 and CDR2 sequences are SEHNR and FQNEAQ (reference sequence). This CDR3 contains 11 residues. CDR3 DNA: TGTGCCAGCAGCCCGTCCCTCGAGCAGTACTTC. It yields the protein CASSPSLEQYF.

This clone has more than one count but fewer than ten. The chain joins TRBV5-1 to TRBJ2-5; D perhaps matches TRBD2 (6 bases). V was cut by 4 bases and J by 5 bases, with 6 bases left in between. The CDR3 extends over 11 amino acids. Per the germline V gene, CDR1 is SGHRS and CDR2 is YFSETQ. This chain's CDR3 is CASSGGETQYF. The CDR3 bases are TGCGCCAGCAGCGGAGGGGAGACCCAGTACTTC. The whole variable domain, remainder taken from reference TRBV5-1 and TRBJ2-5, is KAGVTQTPRYLIKTRGQQVTLSCSPISGHRSVSWYQQTPGQGLQFLFEYFSETQRNKGNFPGRFSGRQFSNSRSEMNVSTLELGDSALYLCASSGGETQYFGPGTRLLVL.

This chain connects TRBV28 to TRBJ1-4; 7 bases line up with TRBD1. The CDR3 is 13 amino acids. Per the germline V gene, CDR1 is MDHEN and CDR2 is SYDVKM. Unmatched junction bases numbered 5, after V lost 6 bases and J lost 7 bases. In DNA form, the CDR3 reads TGTGCCAGCAGGGTGACAGGGATTGAAAAACTGTTTTTT. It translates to CASRVTGIEKLFF.

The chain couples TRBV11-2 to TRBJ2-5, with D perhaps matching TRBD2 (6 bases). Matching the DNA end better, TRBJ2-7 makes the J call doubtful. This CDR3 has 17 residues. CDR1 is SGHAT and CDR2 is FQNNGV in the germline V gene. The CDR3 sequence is CASSLVGRPTAVYEQYF. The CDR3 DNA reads TGTGCCAGCAGCTTAGTGGGGAGGCCCACCGCAGTCTACGAGCAGTACTTC.